The 29 T cell receptor beta chains in this list originate from one sample, sequenced in a study of shared clonotypes between healthy human individuals. Sequencing was performed with immunoSEQ multiplex PCR; in TCRdb, only in-frame clones are kept and a portion is missing. The sample shows about 520,000 clones, approximately 78% of them seen only once. The sequenced sample was PBMCs. The receptors come from a middle-aged woman in good health. Some clones in this sample may be carry-over from other donors' samples.

The V and J genes are TRBV6-1 and TRBJ2-3; perhaps TRBD2 as D (6 bases). The CDR3 consists of 15 residues. V lost 5 bases and J lost 2, with 14 bases in between. Germline V gives CDR1 MNHNS, CDR2 SASEGT. The CDR3 region has the DNA TGTGCCAGCAGTACCTCGCGGGACTTCACAGATACGCAGTATTTT. Translation gives CASSTSRDFTDTQYF.

The chain carries TRBV28 and TRBJ2-5, with unresolved D. V dropped 3 bases and J dropped 6 bases, with 11 bases sitting between them. The CDR3 runs 13 residues. Germline-derived CDR1 and CDR2 are MDHEN and SYDVKM. The CDR3 loop reads CASSFGAQKTQYF. The CDR3 region has the DNA TGTGCCAGCAGTTTTGGAGCCCAGAAGACCCAGTACTTC.

The V gene is TRBV11-2, the J gene TRBJ2-1; tentative D call: TRBD2 (6 bases). V was clipped by 5 bases and J by 4 bases, with 9 bases between them. The germline gives CDR1 SGHAT, CDR2 FQNNGV. The CDR3 contains 13 residues. The CDR3 loop is CASSPGSYNEQFF. The CDR3 region has the DNA TGTGCCAGCAGCCCCGGGAGTTACAATGAGCAGTTCTTC.

The CDR3 nucleotides read TGTGCCAGCAGCTTGGGCGGGAGGGCATTGGAGACCCAGTACTTC. Translation gives CASSLGGRALETQYF. The chain carries TRBV5-4 and TRBJ2-5; the match to TRBD2 covers 9 bases. Trimming cost V 0 bases and J 5 bases; bases outside gene matches: 5. The CDR3 totals 15 residues. CDR1 is SGHNT, CDR2 YYREEE, per germline (reference sequence).

The rearrangement joins TRBV20-1 to TRBJ2-7; D is undetermined. This CDR3 contains 10 residues. In germline, CDR1 is DFQATT, CDR2 SNEGSKA (reference sequence). The V end lost 5 bases, the J end lost 1 base, and 3 bases lay between the germline ends. Here the CDR3 reads CSAESYEQYF. CDR3 sequence (DNA): TGCAGTGCTGAATCCTACGAGCAGTACTTC.

The V gene is TRBV20-1, the J gene TRBJ1-2; D possibly corresponds to TRBD1 (5 bases). Trimming took off 6 bases at V and 3 bases at J, with 8 bases between the two ends. Looked up from germline, CDR1 is DFQATT and CDR2 is SNEGSKA (reference sequence). The CDR3 has 11 amino acids. The CDR3 sequence: CSADTDYGYTF. DNA for the CDR3: TGCAGTGCGGACACGGACTATGGCTACACCTTC.

The V and J genes are TRBV7-9 and TRBJ1-2, with unresolved D. The ends were cut back, 5 bases at V and 4 bases at J, with 11 bases in the middle. Germline V lookup: CDR1 SEHNR, CDR2 FQNEAQ (reference sequence). The CDR3 is 13 amino acids. In DNA, the CDR3 is TGTGCCAGCAGCCCGCACGAGGTCTATGGCTACACCTTC. Translation: CASSPHEVYGYTF.

CDR3 nucleotide sequence: TGTGCCAGCAGTTACCACGGGAGCCTCGTTAGGGAGACCCAGTACTTC. Translation gives CASSYHGSLVRETQYF. The V gene is TRBV6-5, the J gene TRBJ2-5, with a tentative D call TRBD2 (6 bases). The germline gives CDR1 MNHEY, CDR2 SVGAGI. The CDR3 contains 16 residues. Deletions cut 2 bases from V and 5 bases from J, with 18 bases between.

This clone was recorded many times. The genes are TRBV28 and TRBJ2-6; D gene unclear. This CDR3 comprises 11 residues. Trimming cost V 7 bases and J 3 bases, with 1 base left between them. Germline CDR1 MDHEN, CDR2 SYDVKM. The CDR3 sequence is CASNGANVLTF. In DNA, the CDR3 is TGTGCCAGCAATGGGGCCAACGTCCTGACTTTC. Looking up the rest from reference TRBV28 and TRBJ2-6 gives the full variable domain: DVKVTQSSRYLVKRTGEKVFLECVQDMDHENMFWYRQDPGLGLRLIYFSYDVKMKEKGDIPEGYSVSREKKERFSLILESASTNQTSMYLCASNGANVLTFGAGSRLTVL.

The chain employs TRBV5-4 and TRBJ2-2; 8 positions match TRBD1. The CDR3 loop spans 13 amino acids. Germline V gene lookup returns CDR1 SGHNT and CDR2 YYREEE (reference sequence). The ends lost 4 bases at V and 5 bases at J; junction bases unmatched: 1. The CDR3 loop reads CASSHRGTGELFF. DNA of the CDR3: TGTGCCAGCAGCCACAGGGGGACCGGGGAGCTGTTTTTT.

This clone was observed a handful of times. The J gene is TRBJ2-3, the V gene TRBV6-4; 11 bases fit TRBD2. The germline V gene encodes CDR1 MRHNA and CDR2 SNTAGT. The CDR3 runs to 16 residues. V was pared by 3 bases and J by 0 bases, with 2 bases of the junction left unmatched. CDR3 nucleotides: TGTGCCAGCAGTGAACTAGCGGGAGACAGCACAGATACGCAGTATTTT. It yields the protein CASSELAGDSTDTQYF.

V is TRBV5-6 and J is TRBJ1-5; 7 bases are shared with TRBD1. This CDR3 spans 16 amino acids. V shed 1 base and J 5 bases; nucleotides not matched to a gene: 9. The V gene's germline CDR1 is SGHDT and CDR2 YYEEEE. The CDR3 sequence: CASSLYALGGDQPQHF. The CDR3 coding sequence is TGTGCCAGCAGCTTGTACGCCTTAGGGGGCGATCAGCCCCAGCATTTT.

This clone was seen at least ten times. J is TRBJ1-1 and V is TRBV7-3; D might be TRBD1 (6 bases). The CDR3 spans 15 residues. The germline V gene encodes CDR1 SGHTA and CDR2 FQGTGA. V shed 5 bases and J shed 0 bases, with 13 bases lying between them. CDR3 coding DNA: TGTGCCAGCAGCCCTTCGGGGGGCCTGAACACTGAAGCTTTCTTT. This encodes CASSPSGGLNTEAFF. The entire variable domain, with the rest obtained from reference TRBV7-3 and TRBJ1-1, is as follows: GAGVSQTPSNKVTEKGKYVELRCDPISGHTALYWYRQSLGQGPEFLIYFQGTGAADDSGLPNDRFFAVRPEGSVSTLKIQRTERGDSAVYLCASSPSGGLNTEAFFGQGTRLTVV.

The V and J genes are TRBV18 and TRBJ2-5, with TRBD2 identical over 7 bases. Germline trimming cut 1 base from V and 0 bases from J; bases unmatched to any gene: 8. Germline assignment: CDR1 KGHSH and CDR2 LQKENI. This CDR3 has 17 amino acids. The CDR3 coding sequence is TGTGCCAGCTCACCACAGTCTTTTCTAGCGGACCAAGAGACCCAGTACTTC. This gives the protein CASSPQSFLADQETQYF.

A single count supports this clone. J is TRBJ2-7 and V is TRBV28; 11 bases agree with TRBD2. The germline CDR1 and CDR2 sequences are MDHEN and SYDVKM. The V segment lost 5 bases and the J segment 0 bases; nucleotides outside the gene matches: 9. The length of the CDR3 is 17 residues. This CDR3 reads CASSLSSGTSGSYEQYF. The CDR3 DNA reads TGTGCCAGCAGTCTCTCGAGCGGGACTAGCGGCTCCTACGAGCAGTACTTC.

Note on this clone: At the DNA level, this CDR3 is encoded by other sequences in the same sample as well. The chain carries TRBV7-2 and TRBJ2-7; 10 bases line up with TRBD2. The V gene end was trimmed by 4 bases and the J gene end by 2 bases; junction bases not matched to a gene: 2. The CDR3 is made up of 14 amino acids. Germline CDR1 reads SGHTA; CDR2 reads FQGNSA. The CDR3 spells CASSSGLAPYEQYF. DNA for the CDR3: TGTGCCAGCAGCTCGGGACTAGCGCCCTACGAGCAGTACTTC.

The gene calls are TRBV30 and TRBJ2-1; possible D gene TRBD2, 5 bases. This CDR3 spans 16 amino acids. Germline CDR1 and CDR2: GTSNPN and SVGIG (reference sequence). With 2 bases removed from V and 0 bases from J, the gap between germline ends came to 14 bases. The CDR3 bases are TGTGCCTGGAGTCGGGGTGGAGGAGGCTCCTACAATGAGCAGTTCTTC. Translation gives CAWSRGGGGSYNEQFF. Combining the CDR3 with reference TRBV30 and TRBJ2-1 gives the whole variable domain SQTIHQWPATLVQPVGSPLSLECTVEGTSNPNLYWYRQAAGRGLQLLFYSVGIGQISSEVPQNLSASRPQDRQFILSSKKLLLSDSGFYLCAWSRGGGGSYNEQFFGPGTRLTVL.

The rearrangement joins TRBV5-6 to TRBJ2-3; 10 bases are shared with TRBD2. Germline loops: CDR1 SGHDT, CDR2 YYEEEE. CDR3 length equals 18 residues. Trimming at V came to 1 base and at J to 0 bases, leaving 8 bases not matched to a gene. The CDR3 protein is CASSLIPSGSPSTDTQYF. CDR3 in DNA: TGTGCCAGCAGCTTGATACCTAGCGGGAGCCCCAGCACAGATACGCAGTATTTT. The variable domain in full, with the rest retrieved from reference TRBV5-6 and TRBJ2-3, is DAGVTQSPTHLIKTRGQQVTLRCSPKSGHDTVSWYQQALGQGPQFIFQYYEEEERQRGNFPDRFSGHQFPNYSSELNVNALLLGDSALYLCASSLIPSGSPSTDTQYFGPGTRLTVL.

The chain employs TRBV6-1 and TRBJ2-5; perhaps D is TRBD1 or TRBD2 (5 bases each). Trimming shortened V by 4 bases and J by 1 base, and 10 bases separated the two germline ends. Germline V gives CDR1 MNHNS, CDR2 SASEGT. The CDR3 extends over 14 amino acids. Here the CDR3 reads CASSAGRIQETQYF. CDR3 nucleotide sequence: TGTGCCAGCAGTGCGGGACGGATCCAAGAGACCCAGTACTTC.

The chain has TRBV5-1 and TRBJ1-4, with a tentative D call TRBD1 (6 bases). Between the trimmed V and J ends, which lost 7 bases and 3 bases, there was a span of 13 bases. Germline loops: CDR1 SGHRS, CDR2 YFSETQ. CDR3 length: 14 residues. CDR3 in DNA: TGCGCCAGCGGGGGCGGGGATGCTAATGAAAAACTGTTTTTT. Translating it yields CASGGGDANEKLFF.

This chain connects TRBV7-2 to TRBJ2-7; 12 bases align to TRBD2. Germline V gives CDR1 SGHTA, CDR2 FQGNSA. CDR3 size: 14 residues. The ends lost 4 bases at V and 12 bases at J; junction bases unmatched: 10. The CDR3 nucleotides are TGTGCCAGCAGCTCCGACCCGACTAGCGGGAGACGGTACTTC. Translating it yields CASSSDPTSGRRYF.

CDR3 residues: CASSTHRDRRNSPLHF. CDR3 DNA sequence: TGTGCCAGCAGCACCCACCGGGACAGGCGAAATTCACCCCTCCACTTT. V usage is TRBV11-2 and J usage is TRBJ1-6; 8 positions match TRBD1. Germline CDR1 reads SGHAT; CDR2 reads FQNNGV. The V and J ends lost 5 bases and 7 bases, in that order; junction bases with no gene match: 10. This CDR3 has 16 residues. Full variable domain (outside the CDR3, taken from reference TRBV11-2 and TRBJ1-6): EAGVAQSPRYKIIEKRQSVAFWCNPISGHATLYWYQQILGQGPKLLIQFQNNGVVDDSQLPKDRFSAERLKGVDSTLKIQPAKLEDSAVYLCASSTHRDRRNSPLHFGNGTRLTVT.

The chain has TRBV2 and TRBJ1-5; D unresolved. Germline loops: CDR1 SNHLY, CDR2 FYNNEI. Trimming pared 8 bases from V and 6 bases from J, leaving 17 bases between. There are 14 residues in the CDR3. CDR3 region: CASGVEQGGQPQHF. The DNA of the CDR3 is TGTGCCAGCGGAGTAGAACAAGGAGGTCAGCCCCAGCATTTT.

The chain recombines TRBV7-9 with TRBJ1-5; no definite D call. The CDR3 consists of 13 residues. Germline V gene lookup returns CDR1 SEHNR and CDR2 FQNEAQ (reference sequence). The V and J ends lost 3 bases and 5 bases respectively, with 8 bases between them. The CDR3 loop is CASSFGEDQPQHF. CDR3 nucleotides: TGTGCCAGCAGCTTTGGAGAAGATCAGCCCCAGCATTTT.

CDR3 sequence reads: CASSSEDTQYF. CDR3 in DNA: TGTGCCAGCAGCTCCGAGGATACGCAGTATTTT. The chain carries TRBV7-9 and TRBJ2-3, with D hard to call. Trimming stripped 4 bases from V and 6 bases from J, with 5 bases between. Germline lookup yields CDR1 SEHNR and CDR2 FQNEAQ (reference sequence). The CDR3 loop spans 11 amino acids.

The sample holds a few counts of this clone. The CDR3 DNA reads as TGTGCCAGCTCACCATCAGGGAGGGTCTACGAGCAGTACTTC. This codes for CASSPSGRVYEQYF. V and J are TRBV18 and TRBJ2-7; 7 positions match TRBD2. V was clipped by 2 bases and J by 3 bases; unmatched bases: 4. Germline V CDR1 and CDR2: KGHSH, LQKENI. CDR3 length equals 14 residues.

This clone was found many times. The chain joins TRBV6-5 to TRBJ1-2, with D perhaps TRBD1 (5 bases). CDR1 MNHEY and CDR2 SVGAGI come from the germline V gene. V was cut by 4 bases and J by 2 bases, with 14 bases left in between. The CDR3 totals 15 residues. This CDR3 is CASSSRRTINYGYTF. In DNA form, the CDR3 reads TGTGCCAGCAGTTCGCGAAGGACAATAAACTATGGCTACACCTTC.

The CDR3 protein is CASSLRGPWDASNYGYTF. CDR3 nucleotides: TGCGCCAGCAGCTTGAGGGGGCCATGGGACGCCTCTAACTATGGCTACACCTTC. The chain carries TRBV5-1 and TRBJ1-2, with 7 bases fitting TRBD1. The CDR3 totals 18 residues. The V gene end was trimmed by 1 base and the J gene end by 0 bases; junction bases not matched to a gene: 12. The germline CDR1 and CDR2 sequences are SGHRS and YFSETQ. Based on the CDR3 plus reference TRBV5-1 and TRBJ1-2, the full variable domain is KAGVTQTPRYLIKTRGQQVTLSCSPISGHRSVSWYQQTPGQGLQFLFEYFSETQRNKGNFPGRFSGRQFSNSRSEMNVSTLELGDSALYLCASSLRGPWDASNYGYTFGSGTRLTVV.

There are many counts of this clone. Additional DNA sequences in this sample encode the identical CDR3. V is TRBV19 and J is TRBJ1-5; no clear D gene. The germline V and J ends were trimmed by 6 bases and 4 bases, with 16 bases remaining between them. The CDR3 length is 15 residues. CDR1 is LNHDA, CDR2 SQIVND, per germline (reference sequence). CDR3 amino acids: CASRGSSLPNQPQHF. The CDR3 nucleotides read TGTGCCAGTAGGGGCAGTTCACTTCCTAATCAGCCCCAGCATTTT.